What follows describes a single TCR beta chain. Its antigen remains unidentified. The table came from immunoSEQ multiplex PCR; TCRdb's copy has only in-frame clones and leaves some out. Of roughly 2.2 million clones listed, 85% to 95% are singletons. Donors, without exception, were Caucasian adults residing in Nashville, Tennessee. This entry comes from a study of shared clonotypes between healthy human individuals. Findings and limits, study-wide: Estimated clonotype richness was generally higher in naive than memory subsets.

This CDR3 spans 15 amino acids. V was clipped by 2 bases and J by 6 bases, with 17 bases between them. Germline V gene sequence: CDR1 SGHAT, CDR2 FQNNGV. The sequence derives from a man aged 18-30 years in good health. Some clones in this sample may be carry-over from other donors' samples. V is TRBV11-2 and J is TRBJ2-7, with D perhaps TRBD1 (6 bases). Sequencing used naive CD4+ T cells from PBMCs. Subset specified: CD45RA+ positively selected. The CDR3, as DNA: TGTGCCAGCAGCTTACGGTTGGCAGGGGCGGGCGAGCAGTACTTC. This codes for CASSLRLAGAGEQYF. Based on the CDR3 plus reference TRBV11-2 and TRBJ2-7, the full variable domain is EAGVAQSPRYKIIEKRQSVAFWCNPISGHATLYWYQQILGQGPKLLIQFQNNGVVDDSQLPKDRFSAERLKGVDSTLKIQPAKLEDSAVYLCASSLRLAGAGEQYFGPGTRLTVT.